The T cell receptor (beta chain) under discussion was sequenced for a study of OX40 agonist ivuxolimab in advanced cancers. The germline CDR1 and CDR2 sequences are LNHNV and YYDKDF (reference sequence). The CDR3 totals 16 residues. V was shortened by 7 bases and J by 2 bases, with 19 bases between the two germline ends. Measured with immunoSEQ multiplex PCR; TCRdb has only the in-frame clones, and not every one. The sample consists of about 44,000 clones, around 94% of them appearing once. The material sequenced was CD4+ or CD8+ T cells sorted from blood, taken in a trial of the OX40 agonist ivuxolimab. The genes are TRBV15 and TRBJ2-3; D gene unclear. The source is an adult with an advanced solid tumor such as melanoma, head and neck, liver or kidney cancer. CDR3 DNA: TGTGCCACCAATCCAATCCCCACTATTAACACAGATACGCAGTATTTT. This sequence encodes CATNPIPTINTDTQYF.